This entry lists 21 T cell receptor beta chains sequenced from one sample in a study of CD8 T cells in Susac syndrome. An amount of RNA that ranged from roughly 0.5 to 1 ug was reverse transcribed with random hexamers. TCRdb fed the immunoSEQ multiplex PCR reads into MiXCR, producing one record per CDR3 protein. The repertoire holds tens of thousands of distinct CDR3 sequences, with roughly 93% as singletons. The sequencing input was CD8+ T cells from PBMCs. The receptors here all came from a human donor in good health.

The V and J genes are TRBV29-1 and TRBJ2-1; tentatively, D is TRBD1 or TRBD2 (5 bases each). From germline, CDR1 is SQVTM and CDR2 ANQGSEA. The V end lost 5 bases, the J end lost 3 bases, and 8 bases lay between the germline ends. CDR3 length: 12 residues. This chain's CDR3 is CSVRGRYNEQFF. The CDR3 DNA reads TGCAGCGTTCGGGGCCGCTACAATGAGCAGTTCTTC.

This rearrangement joins TRBV7-9 to TRBJ2-7, with 9 bases aligning to TRBD1. V gave up 1 base and J gave up 5 bases; unmatched junction bases: 6. Per germline, CDR1 SEHNR and CDR2 FQNEAQ (reference sequence). There are 15 residues in the CDR3. This chain's CDR3 is CASSLVGTGIDEQYF. The CDR3 DNA is TGTGCCAGCAGCTTAGTCGGGACAGGGATCGACGAGCAGTACTTC.

The chain uses TRBV28 and TRBJ2-7; D is undetermined. Germline V gene data show CDR1 as MDHEN and CDR2 as SYDVKM. V gave up 3 bases and J gave up 5 bases, with 14 bases separating them. This CDR3 has 14 amino acids. Here the CDR3 DNA reads TGTGCCAGCAGTTTTAGTGTTTCGGCGGACGAGCAGTACTTC. Translating gives CASSFSVSADEQYF.

The chain has TRBV29-1 and TRBJ2-1; D is unresolved. Germline CDR1 is SQVTM and CDR2 is ANQGSEA. Trimming left V 7 bases short and J 7 bases short, with 14 bases between. This CDR3 has 12 residues. Written as DNA, the CDR3 is TGCAGCGCCCCCCTTGACGGGAATGAGCAGTTCTTC. It encodes CSAPLDGNEQFF.

Only a few counts were recorded for this clonotype. The rearrangement uses TRBV27 and TRBJ2-7; 8 nucleotides match TRBD1. Germline CDR1 reads MNHEY; CDR2 reads SMNVEV (reference sequence). The CDR3 totals 14 residues. Germline trimming cut 5 bases from V and 2 bases from J; bases unmatched to any gene: 5. The CDR3: CASSIGTGPYEQYF. The CDR3 bases are TGTGCCAGCAGTATCGGGACAGGTCCCTACGAGCAGTACTTC.

V gene TRBV19 combines with J gene TRBJ2-5; 9 bases map to TRBD1. J was trimmed by 4 bases and V by 5 bases; bases with no gene match: 8. Germline V lookup: CDR1 LNHDA, CDR2 SQIVND (reference sequence). This CDR3 has 15 amino acids. DNA for the CDR3: TGTGCCAGTAGTCCCGGGACAGGGTACCGAGAGACCCAGTACTTC. Translating it yields CASSPGTGYRETQYF.

This sequence joins TRBV27 and TRBJ2-2, with 8 bases that match TRBD1. J gave up 6 bases and V 5 bases, and 8 bases lay outside the gene matches. Germline lookup yields CDR1 MNHEY and CDR2 SMNVEV (reference sequence). CDR3 length: 15 amino acids. The CDR3 sequence is CASSLFIQGAGELFF. CDR3 in DNA: TGTGCCAGCAGTCTTTTCATACAGGGGGCCGGGGAGCTGTTTTTT.

This clonotype was recorded once. V usage is TRBV11-2 and J usage is TRBJ2-1; 10 nucleotides match TRBD2. After removal of 0 bases from V and 10 bases from J, the junction contained 3 bases not matched to a gene. The germline gives CDR1 SGHAT, CDR2 FQNNGV. The CDR3 is made up of 14 amino acids. The CDR3 DNA reads TGTGCCAGCAGCTTAGAAGGTAGCGGGGGGGAGCAGTTCTTC. The encoded protein is CASSLEGSGGEQFF.

V usage is TRBV5-6 and J usage is TRBJ2-7, with TRBD2 as a possible D gene (5 bases). The CDR3 has 13 residues. V lost 5 bases and J 6 bases, leaving 15 bases between the germline ends. Germline V lookup: CDR1 SGHDT, CDR2 YYEEEE. CDR3 protein: CASSGPRRVEQYF. CDR3 DNA: TGTGCCAGCAGTGGGCCCAGGCGGGTCGAGCAGTACTTC.

This chain joins TRBV6-2 or TRBV6-3 and TRBJ2-3, with D uncertain. In germline, CDR1 is MNHEY, CDR2 SVGEGT. The CDR3 consists of 14 residues. Deletions cut 5 bases from V and 2 bases from J, with 11 bases between. CDR3 bases: TGTGCCAGCAGTCCGGACGGCTACACAGATACGCAGTATTTT. This encodes CASSPDGYTDTQYF.

The chain recombines TRBV27 with TRBJ1-5; the D is unclear. The V end lost 5 bases, the J end lost 4 bases, and 15 bases lay between the germline ends. The CDR3 sequence is 15 residues long. Germline-derived CDR1 and CDR2 are MNHEY and SMNVEV (reference sequence). CDR3 amino acids: CASSPSDGVNQPQHF. Here the CDR3 DNA reads TGTGCCAGCAGTCCATCGGACGGCGTAAATCAGCCCCAGCATTTT.

J is TRBJ2-5 and V is TRBV12-3 or TRBV12-4; the D is unclear. This CDR3 contains 14 residues. Trimming removed 5 bases from V and 3 bases from J, with 13 bases in between. DNA for the CDR3: TGTGCCAGCAGTCCCTACTTGGGGAAAGAGACCCAGTACTTC. Translation: CASSPYLGKETQYF.

The J gene is TRBJ2-1, the V gene TRBV10-3, with D perhaps TRBD1 (5 bases). The CDR3 loop spans 13 amino acids. The germline V gene has CDR1 ENHRY and CDR2 SYGVKD. V lost 5 bases and J 6 bases, leaving 11 bases between the germline ends. Written as DNA, the CDR3 is TGTGCCATCAGTAAGGACACTTTCAATGAGCAGTTCTTC. It yields the protein CAISKDTFNEQFF.

The DNA for the CDR3 is TGCGCCAGCCGACTGACAGTTTCCTACGAGCAGTACTTC. Residues: CASRLTVSYEQYF. This chain joins TRBV5-1 and TRBJ2-7; D may be TRBD1 (5 bases). Germline V gene sequence: CDR1 SGHRS, CDR2 YFSETQ. Trimming cost V 7 bases and J 1 base, with 12 bases left between them. The CDR3 has 13 amino acids.

The chain employs TRBV7-2 and TRBJ2-7; TRBD2 might be the D (6 bases). The CDR3 consists of 13 residues. The V end lost 5 bases, the J end lost 5 bases, and 13 bases lay between the germline ends. Germline V gene lookup returns CDR1 SGHTA and CDR2 FQGNSA. This CDR3 is CASSATRVDEQYF. The CDR3 nucleotides read TGTGCCAGCAGCGCGACTAGAGTCGACGAGCAGTACTTC.

CDR3 residues: CASSQAPDRPPEAFF. CDR3 bases: TGTGCCAGCAGCCAAGCTCCGGACAGGCCCCCTGAAGCTTTCTTT. This sequence joins TRBV4-2 and TRBJ1-1; 7 bases match TRBD1. CDR1 is LGHNA, CDR2 YNFKEQ, per germline. The J segment lost 6 bases and the V segment lost 1 base, leaving 8 bases of the junction unmatched. The CDR3 has 15 amino acids.

This clonotype has a single count. This rearrangement joins TRBV3-1 to TRBJ2-2; D remains unclear. V shed 1 base and J shed 2 bases, with 8 bases lying between them. This CDR3 has 15 residues. Germline assignment: CDR1 LGHDT and CDR2 YNNKEL (reference sequence). The CDR3 spells CASSQVTANTGELFF. The CDR3 DNA is TGTGCCAGCAGCCAAGTCACAGCTAACACCGGGGAGCTGTTTTTT. Based on the CDR3 plus reference TRBV3-1 and TRBJ2-2, the full variable domain is DTAVSQTPKYLVTQMGNDKSIKCEQNLGHDTMYWYKQDSKKFLKIMFSYNNKELIINETVPNRFSPKSPDKAHLNLHINSLELGDSAVYFCASSQVTANTGELFFGEGSRLTVL.

The chain has TRBV4-1 and TRBJ1-5, with TRBD1 as a possible D gene (6 bases). Between the trimmed V and J ends, which lost 2 bases and 0 bases, there was a span of 11 bases. The CDR3 runs 16 residues. The germline V gene encodes CDR1 MGHRA and CDR2 YSYEKL. The CDR3 DNA follows: TGCGCCAGCAGCCAATTAGCGGACAGTAGCAATCAGCCCCAGCATTTT. Translated: CASSQLADSSNQPQHF.

The genes are TRBV20-1 and TRBJ1-1; D gene unclear. This CDR3 region has 15 residues. V was trimmed by 0 bases and J by 1 base, leaving 12 bases between them. Per germline, CDR1 DFQATT and CDR2 SNEGSKA (reference sequence). The CDR3 sequence is CSARERQTRNTEAFF. As DNA, the CDR3 is TGCAGTGCTAGAGAAAGACAAACTCGGAACACTGAAGCTTTCTTT.

The gene calls are TRBV29-1 and TRBJ2-7, with 10 positions matching TRBD1. CDR3 length: 12 amino acids. Trimming took 7 bases from V and 4 from J; bases not matched to a gene: 4. The V gene's germline CDR1 is SQVTM and CDR2 ANQGSEA. Written as DNA, the CDR3 is TGCAGCGCCGGGACAGGGGAATACGAGCAGTACTTC. Its translation is CSAGTGEYEQYF.

The chain has TRBV6-1 and TRBJ1-2; D not resolved. The V end was cut by 7 bases, the J end by 5 bases, with 2 bases between. The CDR3 extends over 9 amino acids. Germline-derived CDR1 and CDR2 are MNHNS and SASEGT. The CDR3 bases are TGTGCCAGCAATTATGGCTACACCTTC. Its translation is CASNYGYTF.